Listed below are T cell receptor beta chains from one sample, sequenced in a study of CD8 T cells in ankylosing spondylitis. One entry per CDR3 protein, called by TCRdb with MiXCR from the 5' RACE reads. Among under 950,000 distinct CDR3 sequences listed, roughly 19% were seen once. Sequenced sample: blood, either unsorted or a sorted T cell fraction (not recorded which). These receptors came from a male donor with ankylosing spondylitis. Both conserved end residues are part of each CDR3. Each record gives: clone size, J gene, V gene, D gene, CDR3 DNA, CDR3 protein. A D gene is named only where the DNA matches it firmly. Clone size is not always given. Where it is, it says once, few, many or a class for expanded clones.

clone_size: few
j_call: TRBJ1-4
v_call: TRBV10-2
d_call: NA
cdr3_nt: TGCGCCAGCAGTGAGGCAGAAAAACTGTTTTTT
cdr3_aa: CASSEAEKLFF

clone_size: few
j_call: TRBJ1-4
v_call: TRBV20-1
d_call: NA
cdr3_nt: TGCAGTGCTGGGCCTTCCGGGGGCAGTGAAAAACTGTTTTTT
cdr3_aa: CSAGPSGGSEKLFF

clone_size: NA
j_call: TRBJ2-7
v_call: TRBV27
d_call: NA
cdr3_nt: TGTGCCAGCAGTTTCGAGCGAAGGGGCTACGAGCAGTACTTC
cdr3_aa: CASSFERRGYEQYF

clone_size: few
j_call: TRBJ1-5
v_call: TRBV12-3/TRBV12-4
d_call: NA
cdr3_nt: TGTGCCAGCGGCTCACCGGATCAGCCCCAGCATTTT
cdr3_aa: CASGSPDQPQHF

clone_size: few
j_call: TRBJ2-1
v_call: TRBV3-1
d_call: NA
cdr3_nt: TGTGCCAGCAGCCCGGTTCGGCAAGTCACCAATGAGCAGTTCTTC
cdr3_aa: CASSPVRQVTNEQFF

clone_size: few
j_call: TRBJ2-7
v_call: TRBV7-9
d_call: TRBD2
cdr3_nt: TGTGCCAGCAGCGCCCAGGGTGGAGGACTAGCGGTCTACGAGCAGTACTTC
cdr3_aa: CASSAQGGGLAVYEQYF

clone_size: NA
j_call: TRBJ2-1
v_call: TRBV29-1
d_call: TRBD2
cdr3_nt: TGCAGCGTTGCAGGCGGGAGTATGGACCGCTCCTACAATGAGCAGTTCTTC
cdr3_aa: CSVAGGSMDRSYNEQFF

clone_size: NA
j_call: TRBJ2-5
v_call: TRBV27
d_call: TRBD2
cdr3_nt: TGTGCCAGCAGTTATGGACTAGCGGGAGGGACAGAGACCCAGTACTTC
cdr3_aa: CASSYGLAGGTETQYF

clone_size: few
j_call: TRBJ2-1
v_call: TRBV20-1
d_call: TRBD2
cdr3_nt: TGCAGTGCAAGACTAGCGGGGGTGGAAAAGCAGTTCTTC
cdr3_aa: CSARLAGVEKQFF

clone_size: many
j_call: TRBJ1-4
v_call: TRBV12-3/TRBV12-4
d_call: NA
cdr3_nt: TGTGCCAGCCGTAGCCCAGCGGGGGAAAAACTGTTTTTT
cdr3_aa: CASRSPAGEKLFF

clone_size: many
j_call: TRBJ2-5
v_call: TRBV7-3
d_call: NA
cdr3_nt: TGTGCCAGCAGCTTAAATCGGGAAGAGACCCAGTACTTC
cdr3_aa: CASSLNREETQYF

clone_size: few
j_call: TRBJ2-3
v_call: TRBV2
d_call: NA
cdr3_nt: TGTGCCAGCGTCCTCGGGGAGTTCGGCACAGATACGCAGTATTTT
cdr3_aa: CASVLGEFGTDTQYF

clone_size: few
j_call: TRBJ2-5
v_call: TRBV5-1
d_call: NA
cdr3_nt: TGCGCCAGCAGCGACGGTGTGAAAGGAGCCAAAGAGACCCAGTACTTC
cdr3_aa: CASSDGVKGAKETQYF

clone_size: NA
j_call: TRBJ1-5
v_call: TRBV24-1
d_call: NA
cdr3_nt: TGTGCCACCGGCAGGGGCGATCAGCCCCAGCATTTT
cdr3_aa: CATGRGDQPQHF

clone_size: NA
j_call: TRBJ2-7
v_call: TRBV24-1
d_call: TRBD2
cdr3_nt: TGTGCCACCAGTGAGACCGGGACTAGTTGCTACGAGCAGTACTTC
cdr3_aa: CATSETGTSCYEQYF

clone_size: NA
j_call: TRBJ1-2
v_call: TRBV29-1
d_call: NA
cdr3_nt: TGCAGCGTTGATTCCTCCTCCGACAGGAAATATGGCTACACCTTC
cdr3_aa: CSVDSSSDRKYGYTF

clone_size: few
j_call: TRBJ1-6
v_call: TRBV20-1
d_call: NA
cdr3_nt: TGCGTACCGGGACAAAATAATTCACCCCTCCACTTT
cdr3_aa: CVPGQNNSPLHF

clone_size: many
j_call: TRBJ2-1
v_call: TRBV12-3/TRBV12-4
d_call: NA
cdr3_nt: TGTGCCAGCAGTTTTAGCCAGAACAATGAGCAGTTCTTC
cdr3_aa: CASSFSQNNEQFF

clone_size: NA
j_call: TRBJ1-2
v_call: TRBV12-3/TRBV12-4
d_call: NA
cdr3_nt: TGTGCCAGCAGTCTCCCCCTTTTTGAGGTAGACACAGACCAGAACTATGGCTACACCTTC
cdr3_aa: CASSLPLFEVDTDQNYGYTF

clone_size: NA
j_call: TRBJ1-3
v_call: TRBV20-1
d_call: NA
cdr3_nt: TGCAGTGCTAGAGATGAATCCGCGGGAAACACCATATATTTT
cdr3_aa: CSARDESAGNTIYF

clone_size: few
j_call: TRBJ2-2
v_call: TRBV4-3
d_call: NA
cdr3_nt: TGCGCCAGCAGCCAAGAGGGACAAAGAAACACCGGGGAGCTGTTTTTT
cdr3_aa: CASSQEGQRNTGELFF

clone_size: NA
j_call: TRBJ2-2
v_call: TRBV5-1
d_call: TRBD2
cdr3_nt: TGCGCCAGCCGATGGGGTCTAGCGGGGAGCGGGGAGCTGTTTTTT
cdr3_aa: CASRWGLAGSGELFF